This T cell receptor (beta chain) was sequenced during a study of beta chain features in type 1 diabetes. Since all of the isolated RNA was reverse transcribed, expressed TCRB transcripts were what got sequenced. Deep immunoSEQ sequencing covered naive, central memory and regulatory T cell samples. Profiling relied on immunoSEQ multiplex PCR, and the TCRdb table lists in-frame clones only, not all of them. The sample holds hundreds of thousands of clones, around 15% seen once. Whole-study results and caveats: The VDJ junctions of type 1 diabetes patients carried fewer insertions and more deletions. Cells expressing TCR highly could be over-represented by cDNA sequencing.

The CDR3 has 14 amino acids. From germline, CDR1 is SGDLS and CDR2 YYNGEE. Germline trimming cut 2 bases from V and 0 bases from J; bases unmatched to any gene: 1. This clone was counted between two and nine times. Its target is unknown. Sequencing used naive CD4+ T cells from blood. The V and J genes are TRBV9 and TRBJ2-7, with 8 nucleotides matching TRBD2. This clonotype originated in a man aged 18 to 29 in good health. CDR3 DNA sequence: TGTGCCAGCAGCGTTAGCGGGAACTCCTACGAGCAGTACTTC. Encoded protein: CASSVSGNSYEQYF.